The T cell receptor (beta chain) under discussion was sequenced for a study of shared clonotypes between healthy human individuals. Trimming left V 3 bases short and J 6 bases short, with 9 bases between. CDR3 size: 11 residues. The germline CDR1 and CDR2 sequences are DFQATT and SNEGSKA (reference sequence). In the authors' workflow: In the immunoSEQ data, sequences were junction-only and lacked quality scores, so filtering differed. TCRdb's copy holds only in-frame clones and misses some; the assay was immunoSEQ multiplex PCR. That table gives V, J and clone size, and the DNA gave D and trimming. The table lists about a million clones, about 77% of them singletons, with about 1.5% in the top ten. Healthy HIV-negative adults without recent acute infections or vaccinations served as donors. Turning to this clone: The same CDR3 arises from other DNA sequences in this sample as well.

The J gene is TRBJ2-7, the V gene TRBV20-1; tentatively, D is TRBD1 (5 bases). The clonotype comes from a man between 18 and 35 years old in good health. The specimen was memory CD4+ T cells sorted from blood. Subset of the sample: CD45RA-negative fraction. CDR3 sequence (DNA): TGCAGTGCTAGGTCTGGGGCCGAGCAGTACTTC. Amino acid sequence: CSARSGAEQYF.